This T cell receptor beta chain was recorded in a study of control samples from healthy donors and cancer patients. V lost 5 bases to trimming and J lost 6 bases, with 7 bases between them. CDR3 length: 12 residues. Germline V gene sequence: CDR1 SGHAT, CDR2 FQNNGV. The table came from immunoSEQ multiplex PCR; TCRdb's copy has only in-frame clones and leaves some out. The repertoire holds 200,000 to 250,000 clones, with just under 95% as singletons. Sequences were obtained from blood. The receptor comes from a man aged 45-65 years in good health. The rearrangement links TRBV11-2 to TRBJ2-2; D remains ambiguous. DNA of the CDR3: TGTGCCAGCAGCCCCCCCTCCGGGGAGCTGTTTTTT. Amino acid sequence: CASSPPSGELFF.